Listed below are T cell receptor beta chains from one sample, sequenced in a study of T cell responses to AZD1222 COVID-19 vaccine. The method was immunoSEQ multiplex PCR; TCRdb's version includes in-frame clones alone and lacks a portion of them. The profile covers roughly 270,000 clones, with 90% to 95% appearing a single time and 0.5% to 0.65% taken by the ten largest. Sequencing was performed on peripheral blood, taken 28 days after the second AZD1222 dose. These receptors originate from an adult who received the AZD1222 COVID-19 vaccine. Each CDR3 is given with its conserved first and last residue. The order of the fields is CDR3 protein, CDR3 DNA, clone size, J gene, V gene, D gene. A D gene is named only where the DNA matches it firmly. Only some rows state a clone size, as once, few, many or a class for expanded clones.

CDR3aa: CASRPEAYSYEQYF; CDR3nt: TGTGCCAGCAGACCGGAGGCCTACTCCTACGAGCAGTACTTC; abundance: .; j_gene: TRBJ2-7; v_gene: TRBV7-2; d_gene: .
CDR3aa: CASSSQGPGTEAFF; CDR3nt: TGTGCCAGCTCATCGCAGGGGCCGGGGACTGAAGCTTTCTTT; abundance: .; j_gene: TRBJ1-1; v_gene: TRBV18; d_gene: .
CDR3aa: CASSISSGIPNEQFF; CDR3nt: TGTGCCAGTAGTATATCAAGCGGGATCCCCAATGAGCAGTTCTTC; abundance: .; j_gene: TRBJ2-1; v_gene: TRBV19; d_gene: TRBD2
CDR3aa: CASSVGGTGGIEQYF; CDR3nt: TGTGCCAGCAGCGTAGGTGGCACCGGGGGGATCGAGCAGTACTTC; abundance: .; j_gene: TRBJ2-7; v_gene: TRBV9; d_gene: TRBD2
CDR3aa: CASRAWGYEQYF; CDR3nt: TGTGCCAGCAGAGCTTGGGGCTACGAGCAGTACTTC; abundance: .; j_gene: TRBJ2-7; v_gene: TRBV2; d_gene: .
CDR3aa: CASSSEHGTLGGYTF; CDR3nt: TGCGCCAGCAGCTCGGAGCACGGGACGTTGGGTGGCTACACCTTC; abundance: .; j_gene: TRBJ1-2; v_gene: TRBV5-1; d_gene: .
CDR3aa: CASSSTGRGNTEAFF; CDR3nt: TGTGCCAGCAGCTCGACGGGGAGAGGGAACACTGAAGCTTTCTTT; abundance: .; j_gene: TRBJ1-1; v_gene: TRBV7-9; d_gene: .
CDR3aa: CASSYAGTGQPQHF; CDR3nt: TGTGCCAGCAGTTACGCAGGGACCGGTCAGCCCCAGCATTTT; abundance: .; j_gene: TRBJ1-5; v_gene: TRBV6-2/TRBV6-3; d_gene: .
CDR3aa: CASRPRQAGAEAFF; CDR3nt: TGCGCCAGCAGGCCAAGACAGGCCGGGGCTGAAGCTTTCTTT; abundance: .; j_gene: TRBJ1-1; v_gene: TRBV5-1; d_gene: .
CDR3aa: CASSTSGGNTGELFF; CDR3nt: TGCGCCAGCAGCACTAGCGGGGGGAACACCGGGGAGCTGTTTTTT; abundance: .; j_gene: TRBJ2-2; v_gene: TRBV5-1; d_gene: TRBD2
CDR3aa: CASSLSGAQDTIYF; CDR3nt: TGTGCCAGCAGTTTATCGGGAGCCCAGGACACCATATATTTT; abundance: .; j_gene: TRBJ1-3; v_gene: TRBV28; d_gene: .
CDR3aa: CASSFSGGYTDTQYF; CDR3nt: TGTGCCAGCAGCTTTAGCGGGGGGTACACAGATACGCAGTATTTT; abundance: .; j_gene: TRBJ2-3; v_gene: TRBV7-3; d_gene: TRBD2
CDR3aa: CASSWGQGAYEQYF; CDR3nt: TGTGCCAGCAGCTGGGGACAGGGAGCGTACGAGCAGTACTTC; abundance: .; j_gene: TRBJ2-7; v_gene: TRBV7-9; d_gene: TRBD1
CDR3aa: CAIRPGQYNSPLHF; CDR3nt: TGTGCCATTAGGCCGGGCCAGTATAATTCACCCCTCCACTTT; abundance: once; j_gene: TRBJ1-6; v_gene: TRBV28; d_gene: .
CDR3aa: CASSLAGRVANYGYTF; CDR3nt: TGTGCCAGCAGCTTAGCCGGCAGGGTGGCTAACTATGGCTACACCTTC; abundance: .; j_gene: TRBJ1-2; v_gene: TRBV7-2; d_gene: .
CDR3aa: CASSQLSYEQYF; CDR3nt: TGTGCCAGCAGCCAATTGTCCTACGAGCAGTACTTC; abundance: .; j_gene: TRBJ2-7; v_gene: TRBV16; d_gene: .
CDR3aa: CATSSERSGDSPLHF; CDR3nt: TGTGCCACCAGCAGTGAAAGGAGCGGTGATTCACCCCTCCACTTT; abundance: .; j_gene: TRBJ1-6; v_gene: TRBV15; d_gene: .
CDR3aa: CASSLLPSVSTDTQYF; CDR3nt: TGTGCCAGCAGCTTATTGCCTAGCGTTTCCACAGATACGCAGTATTTT; abundance: .; j_gene: TRBJ2-3; v_gene: TRBV7-2; d_gene: .
CDR3aa: CASSYNRGGQPQHF; CDR3nt: TGTGCCAGCAGCTACAACAGGGGTGGACAGCCCCAGCATTTT; abundance: .; j_gene: TRBJ1-5; v_gene: TRBV6-5; d_gene: TRBD1
CDR3aa: CASSLGTSGGAGPDTQYF; CDR3nt: TGTGCCAGCAGCCTCGGGACTAGCGGGGGGGCCGGGCCAGATACGCAGTATTTT; abundance: .; j_gene: TRBJ2-3; v_gene: TRBV5-4; d_gene: TRBD2
CDR3aa: CASSRGYGQPQHF; CDR3nt: TGTGCCAGCAGTAGGGGGTACGGTCAGCCCCAGCATTTT; abundance: .; j_gene: TRBJ1-5; v_gene: TRBV28; d_gene: .
CDR3aa: CATSDPREGDYEQYF; CDR3nt: TGTGCCACCAGTGACCCTCGGGAGGGGGACTACGAGCAGTACTTC; abundance: .; j_gene: TRBJ2-7; v_gene: TRBV24-1; d_gene: TRBD2
CDR3aa: CASSYSADYGYTF; CDR3nt: TGTGCCAGCAGTTACTCGGCGGATTATGGCTACACCTTC; abundance: .; j_gene: TRBJ1-2; v_gene: TRBV6-6; d_gene: .
CDR3aa: CASSKGASNRTGELFF; CDR3nt: TGTGCCAGCAGCAAAGGGGCTAGCAACCGAACCGGGGAGCTGTTTTTT; abundance: .; j_gene: TRBJ2-2; v_gene: TRBV21-1; d_gene: .
CDR3aa: CASSQGGSGRRNEQFF; CDR3nt: TGTGCCAGCAGCCAGGGGGGCAGCGGGAGACGCAATGAGCAGTTCTTC; abundance: .; j_gene: TRBJ2-1; v_gene: TRBV7-8; d_gene: .
CDR3aa: CASSEIWWTGSNSGNTIYF; CDR3nt: TGCGCCAGCAGTGAAATTTGGTGGACAGGGTCCAACTCTGGAAACACCATATATTTT; abundance: .; j_gene: TRBJ1-3; v_gene: TRBV10-2; d_gene: TRBD1
CDR3aa: CASSGQGFGYTF; CDR3nt: TGTGCCAGCTCAGGACAGGGGTTTGGCTACACCTTC; abundance: .; j_gene: TRBJ1-2; v_gene: TRBV18; d_gene: TRBD1